This TCR beta chain comes out of a study of blood T cells in healthy people across ages. The authors ran a second PCR of 7 to 11 cycles using a sample-barcoded 5' primer and a J-beta primer mix. CDR3-containing paired-end reads numbered at least 2.5 million in each sample. TCRdb passed the 5' RACE reads through MiXCR, listing each CDR3 protein once. Of over a million distinct CDR3 sequences listed, 40% to 45% are singletons. V dropped 2 bases and J dropped 5 bases, with 18 bases sitting between them. There are 16 residues in the CDR3. Germline V lookup: CDR1 MDHEN, CDR2 SYDVKM. Notes on the study in general: Per million T cells, TCR beta diversity dropped roughly linearly as age increased. Long-lived donors exceeded aged donors in naive CD4+ cells and diversity.

Healthy individuals of Caucasian origin from Russia, aged about 6 to 100, served as donors. Concerning this clonotype itself: Its antigen is unknown.

The chain has TRBV28 and TRBJ2-5, with a weak D call TRBD2 (5 bases). The receptor was derived from a woman aged 55-70 years in good health. Sequenced: blood. The CDR3 DNA reads TGTGCCAGCAGTTTAATATCGAGGGCCCAGAGGGAGACCCAGTACTTC. Its protein product is CASSLISRAQRETQYF.